This entry is about one T cell receptor beta chain. Measured with immunoSEQ multiplex PCR; TCRdb has only the in-frame clones, and not every one. The sample contains hundreds of thousands of clones, 75% to 85% of which appear only once. The data derive from a study of shared T cell receptors in the human thymus. After removal of 2 bases from V and 1 base from J, the junction contained 15 bases not matched to a gene. From germline, CDR1 is MGHRA and CDR2 YSYEKL. The CDR3 is 21 amino acids. These data were also reused for a study on human thymus T cells. From that report: Healthy Finnish infants undergoing corrective surgery for congenital heart defects were used as donors. The thymus was resected at corrective cardiac surgery. Thymic and blood repertoires appeared to show biased V and J gene usage. Related research has reported that thymic repertoires overlap highly among unrelated individuals.

The gene calls are TRBV4-1 and TRBJ1-5; 12 bases align to TRBD1. The source material was thymocytes. This receptor was taken from a boy under two years old with a congenital heart defect. The CDR3 DNA is TGCGCCAGCAGCCAATTGACCACCGGGACAGGGGGCCCCCGAAGCAATCAGCCCCAGCATTTT. Translation: CASSQLTTGTGGPRSNQPQHF.